This TCR beta chain stems from a study of beta chain features in type 1 diabetes (dated by TCRdb to the late 2010s). In terms of the full investigation: No differences in mean age, gender distribution, total cell number or subset yield were found between patients and healthy donors. A total of roughly 100,000,000 sorted cells were examined across all samples, and the number of cells per subset was strongly correlated with RNA yield. In the study, recently diagnosed type 1 diabetes patients and matched healthy donors were compared on the TCRB repertoires of their sorted circulating CD4+ T cell subsets. Regulatory and stem cell-like memory subsets were isolated from only 8 patients and about 8 healthy donors, whereas naive and central memory subsets came from all 30 or so donors. Here is what the overall study found, with its caveats: At VDJ recombination sites, type 1 diabetes patients had fewer insertions and more deleted nucleotides, which implies abnormalities in thymic rearrangement. Only small numbers of individuals were included in the HLA sub-analyses, which left unresolved whether HLA type had any influence on TCRB rearrangement. PCR might favor shorter templates, but patient and control samples were amplified and corrected together, so any skew would affect both groups equally. Type 1 diabetes patients showed a moderate but significant shortening of TCRB CDR3 length in all four CD4+ subsets. The naive, central memory and regulatory TCRB repertoires appeared to resemble one another more closely among patients than among healthy donors. Because cDNA was sequenced instead of genomic DNA, activated cells with high expression could be over-represented, although the groups did not differ in activation or CD3 levels.

Regarding this clone: Its cognate antigen has yet to be identified. Per-base quality was not reported, and no clone a single base away is much larger than it.

Each donor gave one peripheral blood draw, around 100 mL on average, collected into heparinised tubes. A BD FACSAria II was used to sort naive, central memory, regulatory and stem cell-like memory CD4+ T cells with a panel that included CD45RO, CCR7, CD25, CD127, CD95 and CD27. Purity was above 98% for every sorted population. PBMCs were separated immediately by Lymphoprep density gradient centrifugation and were stained directly, without being cultured. So that batch effects would be minimized, each experiment stained and sorted samples in pairs, pairing one healthy donor with one patient. The entire amount of isolated RNA was reverse transcribed using the High Capacity cDNA Reverse Transcription Kit, so the sequenced TCRB transcripts were expressed ones. Deep immunoSEQ sequencing was performed on naive, central memory and regulatory T cell samples, with an average of around 3.4 million total reads per sample. Sorted cells were lysed in RLT buffer, and RNA was extracted using DNase-treated RNeasy Micro or Mini kits according to cell number. To prevent cross-contamination, each cell subset was processed individually, whereas patient and healthy donor samples were processed jointly. Using the immunoSEQ multiplex PCR, TCRB sequences were amplified from cDNA into 87-bp fragments spanning the CDR3 region. The amplicons were sequenced using the Illumina HiSeq platform. The authors' analysis ran thus. Synthetic template baselines were used to correct PCR bias computationally, reads within Hamming distance 2 were collapsed, and singletons that could not be merged were discarded. Reads were aligned to IMGT to assign V, D and J genes, CDR3 length, and insertions or deletions at six rearrangement sites. Within each subset, clonotype counts were normalized to sorted cell number, and only after that were true diversity and Gini coefficients computed with the tcR R package. The overlap coefficient, calculated on TCRB nucleotide sequences, was used to measure repertoire sharing. Out-of-frame TCRB sequences from naive cells were analyzed to stand in for the pre-selection repertoire. Sourced from immuneACCESS, this table was stored by TCRdb with only in-frame sequences that have V and J called. A share of the clones is absent; for the studies checked, an unresolved V gene accounts for under half, and the remainder has no known explanation. That table furnishes V, J and clone size, whereas the DNA furnished D and trimming. For this sample there are approximately 470,000 clones; about 29% appear just once. Together, the top ten hold around 0.065% of the sample.

CDR1 SGHRS and CDR2 YFSETQ are derived from the germline V gene. Its CDR3 holds 16 amino acids, cysteine through phenylalanine. The kept DNA is CDR3 alone, 48 bases in frame from the first base. Trimming removed 0 bases from V and 2 bases from J, leaving 13 bases between the germline ends. Specimen: naive CD4+ T cells from blood. This sample's cell subset or site label indicates: true naive CD4+ T cells. The V and J segments used are TRBV5-1 and TRBJ2-3; the D gene is possibly TRBD1, with 6 bases matching. The source of this sequence is a man between 18 and 35 years old in good health. The DNA is TGCGCCAGCAGCTTGGTATACAGGGAGATCACAGATACGCAGTATTTT. This encodes CASSLVYREITDTQYF.